The rows below give T cell receptor beta chains drawn from one sample of a study of control samples from healthy donors and cancer patients. Sequencing was performed with immunoSEQ multiplex PCR; in TCRdb, only in-frame clones are kept and a portion is missing. This table has approximately 150,000 clones, 91% appearing once. Sequenced sample: blood. These receptors were taken from a man between 25 and 39 years old in good health. Both conserved end residues are part of each CDR3. The D gene is left open where the match is weak. For some rows the clone size is stated as once, few or many, or as a class when expanded; others skip it.

d_call,j_call,v_call,clone_size,cdr3_aa,cdr3_nt
-,TRBJ1-2,TRBV3-1/TRBV3-2,-,CASSQVGDNYGYTF,TGTGCCAGCAGCCAAGTGGGGGACAACTATGGCTACACCTTC
-,TRBJ1-2,TRBV28,-,CASSLSGVGYTF,TGTGCCAGCAGTTTATCAGGGGTTGGCTACACCTTC
-,TRBJ2-7,TRBV9,-,CASSPTSGVEQYF,TGTGCCAGCAGCCCGACCTCAGGGGTTGAGCAGTACTTC
-,TRBJ2-3,TRBV3-1/TRBV3-2,few,CASSQGRLSRTQYF,TGTGCCAGCAGCCAAGGTCGTCTTTCCCGGACGCAGTATTTT
-,TRBJ1-2,TRBV5-6,few,CASSLAVRGGYTF,TGTGCCAGCAGCTTGGCCGTTCGGGGTGGCTACACCTTC
-,TRBJ1-1,TRBV12-3/TRBV12-4,-,CASRSTGNTEAFF,TGTGCCAGCAGGTCGACAGGGAACACTGAAGCTTTCTTT
-,TRBJ2-7,TRBV7-2,-,CASSLVYEQYF,TGTGCCAGCAGCTTAGTCTACGAGCAGTACTTC
-,TRBJ1-6,TRBV11-2,-,CASSLDLSGSSYNSPLHF,TGTGCCAGCAGCTTAGACCTGAGCGGGAGCTCCTATAATTCACCCCTCCACTTT
-,TRBJ2-1,TRBV6-5,-,CASSSVGDSYNEQFF,TGTGCCAGCAGTTCCGTAGGGGACTCCTACAATGAGCAGTTCTTC
TRBD2,TRBJ2-2,TRBV4-1,-,CASSQDPSGGAGELFF,TGCGCCAGCAGCCAAGACCCTAGCGGGGGGGCCGGGGAGCTGTTTTTT
-,TRBJ2-2,TRBV5-1,-,CASSFLARQGNTGELFF,TGCGCCAGCAGCTTTTTAGCTCGGCAGGGGAACACCGGGGAGCTGTTTTTT
-,TRBJ1-6,TRBV28,-,CASSLQGWNSPLHF,TGTGCCAGCAGTCTACAGGGATGGAATTCACCCCTCCACTTT
-,TRBJ1-4,TRBV4-1,-,CASSQETVNEKLFF,TGCGCCAGCAGCCAAGAGACGGTTAATGAAAAACTGTTTTTT